This T cell receptor beta chain is drawn from a study of blood T cell repertoires in COVID-19 (TCRdb year 2020). Regarding the study in general: Samples from collaborators originated in the United States, Italy and Spain and spanned both the acute and convalescent phases of COVID-19. The material from the prospective study consisted of cDNA or gDNA derived from T cells, B-cell-depleted T cells, or PBMCs. Deeply sampled blood TCRbeta repertoires from subjects exposed to, actively infected with, or recovered from COVID-19 were included in the dataset. The repertoires were released in a freely available public database intended as a resource for research on the immune response to SARS-CoV-2. Samples came from the ongoing ImmuneRACE study (first 160 participants) plus 1,254 subjects from 6 global collaborators. A de-identified subject ID, COVID-19 status, age in years and sex were almost always included in the sample metadata. Where available, HLA class I and class II types were taken from metadata supplied by the sample provider and were not determined by assay-based typing. General findings and caveats noted by the study authors: The amount of clinical and demographic metadata varied by source and participant and was provided uncurated.

The immunoSEQ Assay, a bias-controlled multiplex PCR, was used to amplify TCRbeta CDR3 regions from genomic DNA. The authors' analysis ran thus. Within the assay, amplification of reference gene primers was used to estimate how many nucleated cells each sample contained. Sequence reads were collapsed and filtered to measure the absolute abundance of every unique TCRbeta CDR3 rearrangement. For each sample, productive Simpson clonality was calculated by taking the square root of Simpson's diversity index across productive rearrangements. Here the immuneACCESS table is served through TCRdb, limited to in-frame sequences with V and J called. Missing clones are a known gap in these copies; in checked studies unresolved V genes cover under half, and the rest lacks a known reason. The V and J calls and the clone size are those of that table, but D and trimming were determined from the DNA. Recorded for this sample are about 220,000 clones; 84% of them occurred a single time. The ten largest clonotypes hold 15% to 20% of the sample.

Comments on this clone: The target of this receptor is not known. Nothing much larger sits one base from this clone, and base qualities are not available.

As encoded in the germline V gene, CDR1 is SGHAT while CDR2 is FQNNGV. Deletion took 1 base off V and 2 bases off J, with a span of 10 bases between the germline ends. The CDR3 spans 15 residues, from the cysteine through the phenylalanine. The read is trimmed to its CDR3 DNA, 45 bases read in frame from base 1. Collaborating institutions collected whole blood in K2EDTA tubes following their own protocols. For TCRbeta analysis, collaborators shipped samples in one of three forms: frozen whole blood, isolated PBMCs, or DNA extracted from either of those sample types. This sequence uses TRBV11-2 and TRBJ2-3; the D gene is perhaps TRBD2, from 7 matching bases. The sequenced sample was peripheral blood. The source of this sequence is a man aged 25 to 40 with active or convalescent COVID-19. Read as DNA, the sequence is TGTGCCAGCAGCTTAGTGGGGGGGCACACAGATACGCAGTATTTT. Its product reads: CASSLVGGHTDTQYF.